This entry describes one TCR beta chain. Seattle patients were enrolled while actively infected and followed longitudinally. Sequenced by immunoSEQ multiplex PCR; TCRdb stores in-frame clones only, minus some. The table lists about 420,000 clones, about 90% of them singletons. The sample originates from a study of blood T cell repertoires in COVID-19. Study information: PBMCs, B-cell-depleted T cells, or T cells were the source of the cDNA or gDNA that made up the material.

The CDR3 extends over 16 amino acids. V was trimmed by 3 bases and J by 0 bases, leaving 13 bases between them. In germline, CDR1 is MNHEY, CDR2 SVGAGI. The TCR sequence derives from a man between 18 and 29 years old with COVID-19, enrolled during active disease. The source material was peripheral blood. The V and J genes are TRBV6-5 and TRBJ2-3, with D hard to call. CDR3 residues: CASSYAPTISTDTQYF. The CDR3 coding sequence is TGTGCCAGCAGTTATGCACCCACAATAAGCACAGATACGCAGTATTTT.